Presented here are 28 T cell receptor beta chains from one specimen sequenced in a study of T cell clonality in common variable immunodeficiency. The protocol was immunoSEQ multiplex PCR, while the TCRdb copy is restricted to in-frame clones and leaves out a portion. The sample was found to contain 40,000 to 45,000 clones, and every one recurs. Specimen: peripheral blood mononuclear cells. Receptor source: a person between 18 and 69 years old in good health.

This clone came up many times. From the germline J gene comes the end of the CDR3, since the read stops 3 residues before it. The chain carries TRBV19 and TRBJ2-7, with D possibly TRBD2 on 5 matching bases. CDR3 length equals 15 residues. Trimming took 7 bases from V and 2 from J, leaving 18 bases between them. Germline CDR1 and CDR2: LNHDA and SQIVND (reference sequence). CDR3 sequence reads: CASTPSDPGTYEQYF. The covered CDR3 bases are TGTGCCAGTACCCCGTCCGACCCGGGGACCTACGAG.

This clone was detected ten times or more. The part of the CDR3 DNA that was read is TGTGCCAGCTCCACCAGCGGGACTAGCGGGGGGAGCTCCTACGAG. It yields the protein CASSTSGTSGGSSYE. The CDR3 as a whole reads CASSTSGTSGGSSYEQYF. J is TRBJ2-7 and V is TRBV18, with 15 positions matching TRBD2. The read gets to within 3 residues of the CDR3 end, and the germline J gene fills in the rest. Per the germline V gene, CDR1 is KGHSH and CDR2 is LQKENI. The CDR3 loop spans 18 amino acids. V lost 6 bases, J lost 0 bases, and 9 bases stayed unmatched.

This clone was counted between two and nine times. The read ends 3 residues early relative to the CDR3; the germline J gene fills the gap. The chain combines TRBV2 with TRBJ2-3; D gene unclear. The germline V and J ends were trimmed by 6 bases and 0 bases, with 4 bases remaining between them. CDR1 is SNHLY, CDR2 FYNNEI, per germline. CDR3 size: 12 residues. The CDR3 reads CASRLSTDTQYF. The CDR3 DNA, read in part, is TGTGCCAGCAGACTCAGCACAGATACG. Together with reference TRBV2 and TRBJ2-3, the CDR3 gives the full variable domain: EPEVTQTPSHQVTQMGQEVILRCVPISNHLYFYWYRQILGQKVEFLVSFYNNEISEKSEIFDDQFSVERPDGSNFTLKIRSTKLEDSAMYFCASRLSTDTQYFGPGTRLTVL.

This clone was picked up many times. The sequenced CDR3 bases are TGTGCCAGCAGCTTAGCGGTTTCAGGGGAAAATGAG. Residues: CASSLAVSGENE. The complete CDR3 reads CASSLAVSGENEQFF. V usage is TRBV7-8 and J usage is TRBJ2-1; TRBD1 is a possible D gene (6 bases). The CDR3 end falls 3 residues outside the read, so it is completed with the germline J gene. The V gene lost 0 bases and the J gene lost 7 bases, with 13 bases spanning the gap. The CDR3 is made up of 15 amino acids. CDR1 is SGHVS and CDR2 is FQNEAQ in the germline V gene.

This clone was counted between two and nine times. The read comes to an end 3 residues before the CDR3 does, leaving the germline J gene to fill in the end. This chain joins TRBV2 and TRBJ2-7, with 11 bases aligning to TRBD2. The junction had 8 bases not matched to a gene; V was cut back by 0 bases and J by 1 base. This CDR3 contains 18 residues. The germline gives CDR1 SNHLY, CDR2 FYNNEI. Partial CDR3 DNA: TGTGCCAGCAGTGAAGCGCTAGCGGGAGGAGCTGTTTCCTACGAG. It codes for CASSEALAGGAVSYE. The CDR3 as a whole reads CASSEALAGGAVSYEQYF. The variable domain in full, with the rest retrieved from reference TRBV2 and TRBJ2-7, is EPEVTQTPSHQVTQMGQEVILRCVPISNHLYFYWYRQILGQKVEFLVSFYNNEISEKSEIFDDQFSVERPDGSNFTLKIRSTKLEDSAMYFCASSEALAGGAVSYEQYFGPGTRLTVT.

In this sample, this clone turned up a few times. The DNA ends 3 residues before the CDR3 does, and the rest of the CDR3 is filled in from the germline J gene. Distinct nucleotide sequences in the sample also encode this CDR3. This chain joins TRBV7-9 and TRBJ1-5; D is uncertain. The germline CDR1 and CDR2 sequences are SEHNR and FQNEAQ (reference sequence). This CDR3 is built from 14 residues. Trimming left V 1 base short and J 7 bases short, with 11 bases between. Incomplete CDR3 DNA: TGTGCCAGCAGCTTAGTCAGCGGCGACCAGCCC. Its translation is CASSLVSGDQP. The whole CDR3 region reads CASSLVSGDQPQHF.

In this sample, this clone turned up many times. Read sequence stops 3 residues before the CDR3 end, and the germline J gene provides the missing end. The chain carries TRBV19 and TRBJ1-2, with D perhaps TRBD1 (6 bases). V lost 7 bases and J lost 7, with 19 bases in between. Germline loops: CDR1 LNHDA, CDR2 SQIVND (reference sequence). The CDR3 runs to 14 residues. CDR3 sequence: CASNGDNLIGGYTF. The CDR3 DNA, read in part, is TGTGCCAGTAACGGGGACAACCTCATCGGTGGC.

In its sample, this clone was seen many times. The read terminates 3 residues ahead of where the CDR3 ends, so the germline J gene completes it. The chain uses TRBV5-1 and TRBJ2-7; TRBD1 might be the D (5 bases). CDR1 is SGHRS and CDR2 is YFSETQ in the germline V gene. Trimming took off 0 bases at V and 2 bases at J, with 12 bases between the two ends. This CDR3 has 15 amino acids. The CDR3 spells CASSLGTDSTYEQYF. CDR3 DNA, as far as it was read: TGCGCCAGCAGCTTGGGAACCGACAGCACCTACGAG. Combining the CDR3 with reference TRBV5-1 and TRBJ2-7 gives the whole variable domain KAGVTQTPRYLIKTRGQQVTLSCSPISGHRSVSWYQQTPGQGLQFLFEYFSETQRNKGNFPGRFSGRQFSNSRSEMNVSTLELGDSALYLCASSLGTDSTYEQYFGPGTRLTVT.

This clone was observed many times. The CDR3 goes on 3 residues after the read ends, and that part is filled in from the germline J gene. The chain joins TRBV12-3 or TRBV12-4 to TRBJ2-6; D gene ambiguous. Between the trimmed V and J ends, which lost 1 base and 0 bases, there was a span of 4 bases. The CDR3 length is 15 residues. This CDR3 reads CASSLGASGANVLTF. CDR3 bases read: TGTGCCAGCAGTTTAGGGGCCTCTGGGGCCAACGTC.

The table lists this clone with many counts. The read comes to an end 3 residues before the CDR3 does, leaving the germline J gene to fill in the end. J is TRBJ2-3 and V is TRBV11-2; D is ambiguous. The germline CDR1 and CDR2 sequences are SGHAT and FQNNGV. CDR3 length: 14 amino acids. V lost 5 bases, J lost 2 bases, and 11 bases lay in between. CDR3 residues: CASSTRLSTDTQYF. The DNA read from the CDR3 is TGTGCCAGCAGCACGCGACTCTCCACAGATACG.

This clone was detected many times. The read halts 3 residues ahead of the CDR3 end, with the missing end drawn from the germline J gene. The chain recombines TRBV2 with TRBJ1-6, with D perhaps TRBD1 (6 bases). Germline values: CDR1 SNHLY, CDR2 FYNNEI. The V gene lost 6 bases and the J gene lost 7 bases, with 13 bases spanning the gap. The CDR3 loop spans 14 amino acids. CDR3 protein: CASRLRQVNSPLHF. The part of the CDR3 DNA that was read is TGTGCCAGCAGACTTAGACAGGTGAATTCACCC.

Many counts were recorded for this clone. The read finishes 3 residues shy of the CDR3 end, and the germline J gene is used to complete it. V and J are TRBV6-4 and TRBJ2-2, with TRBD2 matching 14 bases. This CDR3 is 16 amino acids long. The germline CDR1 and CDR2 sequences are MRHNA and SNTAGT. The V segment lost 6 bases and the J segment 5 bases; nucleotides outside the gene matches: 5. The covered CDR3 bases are TGTGCCAGCAGCCCGACTAGCGGGGGGGCGACCGGGGAG. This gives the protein CASSPTSGGATGE. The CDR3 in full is CASSPTSGGATGELFF.

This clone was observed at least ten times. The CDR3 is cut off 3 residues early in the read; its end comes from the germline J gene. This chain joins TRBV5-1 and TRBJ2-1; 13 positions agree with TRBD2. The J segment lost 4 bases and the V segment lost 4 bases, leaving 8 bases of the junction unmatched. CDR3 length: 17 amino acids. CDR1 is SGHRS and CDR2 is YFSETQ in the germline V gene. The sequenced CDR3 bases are TGCGCCAGCAGCGCAAAGACTAGCGGGAGGTTATACAATGAG. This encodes CASSAKTSGRLYNE. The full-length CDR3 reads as CASSAKTSGRLYNEQFF.

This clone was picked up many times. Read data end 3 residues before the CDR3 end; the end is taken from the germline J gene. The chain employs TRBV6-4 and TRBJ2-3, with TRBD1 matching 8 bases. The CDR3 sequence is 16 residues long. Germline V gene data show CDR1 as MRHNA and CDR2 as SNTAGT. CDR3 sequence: CASSDSETGDTGTQYF. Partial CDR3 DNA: TGTGCCAGCAGTGACTCTGAGACAGGGGATACTGGCACG.

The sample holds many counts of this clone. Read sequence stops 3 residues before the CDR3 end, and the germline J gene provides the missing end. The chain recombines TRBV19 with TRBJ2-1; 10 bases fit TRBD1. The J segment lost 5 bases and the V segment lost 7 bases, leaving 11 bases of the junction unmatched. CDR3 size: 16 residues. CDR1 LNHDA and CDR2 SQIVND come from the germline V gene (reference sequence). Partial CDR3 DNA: TGTGCCAGTACTTCGCCGGGACAGGGGATTGACAATGAG. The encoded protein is CASTSPGQGIDNE. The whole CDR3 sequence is CASTSPGQGIDNEQFF.

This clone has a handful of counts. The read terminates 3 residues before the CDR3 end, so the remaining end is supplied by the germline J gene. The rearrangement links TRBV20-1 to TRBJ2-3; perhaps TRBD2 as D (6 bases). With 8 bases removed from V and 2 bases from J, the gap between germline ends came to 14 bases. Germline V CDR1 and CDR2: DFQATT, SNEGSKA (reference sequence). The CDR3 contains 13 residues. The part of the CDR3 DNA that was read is TGCAGTTTAGCGGCGAGGACCACAGATACG. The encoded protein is CSLAARTTDT. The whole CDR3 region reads CSLAARTTDTQYF.

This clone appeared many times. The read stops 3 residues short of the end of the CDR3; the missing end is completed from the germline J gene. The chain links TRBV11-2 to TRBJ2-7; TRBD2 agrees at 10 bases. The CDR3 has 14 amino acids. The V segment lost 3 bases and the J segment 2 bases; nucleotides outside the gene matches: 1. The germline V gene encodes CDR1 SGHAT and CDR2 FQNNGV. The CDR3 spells CASSFTSGTYEQYF. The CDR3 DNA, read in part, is TGTGCCAGCAGCTTTACTAGCGGGACCTACGAG.

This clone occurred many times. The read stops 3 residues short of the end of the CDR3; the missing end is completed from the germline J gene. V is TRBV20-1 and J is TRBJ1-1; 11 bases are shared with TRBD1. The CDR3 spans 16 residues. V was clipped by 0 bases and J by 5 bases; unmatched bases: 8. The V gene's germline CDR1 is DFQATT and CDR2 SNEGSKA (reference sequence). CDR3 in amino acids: CSAREGTGGMGTEAFF. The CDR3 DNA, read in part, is TGCAGTGCTAGAGAGGGGACAGGGGGAATGGGGACTGAA.

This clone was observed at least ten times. The CDR3 region is CATQLPSGANVLTF. CDR3 DNA (partial): TGTGCCACCCAACTCCCCTCTGGGGCCAACGTC. This rearrangement joins TRBV6-2 or TRBV6-3 to TRBJ2-6, with D unresolved. Sequencing ends 3 residues short of the CDR3 end; the germline J gene provides the rest. Trimming cost V 10 bases and J 0 bases, with 10 bases left between them. The CDR3 has 14 residues. The V gene's germline CDR1 is MNHEY and CDR2 SVGEGT.

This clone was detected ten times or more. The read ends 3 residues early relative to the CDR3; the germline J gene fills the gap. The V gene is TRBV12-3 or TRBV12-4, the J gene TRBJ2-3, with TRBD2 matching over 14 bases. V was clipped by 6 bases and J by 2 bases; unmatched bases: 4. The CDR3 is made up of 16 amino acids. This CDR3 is CASSRGLAGATDTQYF. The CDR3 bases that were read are TGTGCCAGCAGCCGGGGACTAGCGGGGGCCACAGATACG.

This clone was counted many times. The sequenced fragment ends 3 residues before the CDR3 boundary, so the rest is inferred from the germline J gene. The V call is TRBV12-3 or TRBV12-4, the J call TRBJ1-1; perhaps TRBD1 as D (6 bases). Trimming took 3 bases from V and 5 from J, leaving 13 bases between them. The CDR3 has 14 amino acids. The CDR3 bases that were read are TGTGCCAGCAGTTTTACGACAGGCGGAACTGAA. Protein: CASSFTTGGTE. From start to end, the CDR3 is CASSFTTGGTEAFF.

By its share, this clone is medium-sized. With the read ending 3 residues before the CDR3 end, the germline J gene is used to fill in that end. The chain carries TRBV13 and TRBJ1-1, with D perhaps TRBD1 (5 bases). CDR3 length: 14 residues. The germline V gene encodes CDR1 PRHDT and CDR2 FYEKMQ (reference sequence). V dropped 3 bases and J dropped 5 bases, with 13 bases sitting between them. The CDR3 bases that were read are TGTGCCAGCAGCTTCACCATGGGGGGAACTGAA. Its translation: CASSFTMGGTE. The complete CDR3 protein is CASSFTMGGTEAFF.

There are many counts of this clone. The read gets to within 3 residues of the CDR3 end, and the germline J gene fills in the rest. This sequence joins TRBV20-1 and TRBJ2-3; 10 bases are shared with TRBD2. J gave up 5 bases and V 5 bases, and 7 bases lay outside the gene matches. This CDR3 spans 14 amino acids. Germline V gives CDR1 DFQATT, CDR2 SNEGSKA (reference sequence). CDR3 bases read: TGCAGTGCTTTCGGAGCTAGCGGGGGAGATACG. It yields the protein CSAFGASGGDT. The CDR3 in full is CSAFGASGGDTQYF.

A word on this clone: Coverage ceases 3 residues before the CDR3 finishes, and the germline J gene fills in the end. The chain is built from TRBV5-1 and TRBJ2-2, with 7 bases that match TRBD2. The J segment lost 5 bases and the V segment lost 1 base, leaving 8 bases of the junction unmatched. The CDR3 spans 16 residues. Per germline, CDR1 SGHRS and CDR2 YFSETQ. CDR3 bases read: TGCGCCAGCAGCTTGACGCTAGCGGAAGCGACCGGGGAG. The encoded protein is CASSLTLAEATGE. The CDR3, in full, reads CASSLTLAEATGELFF. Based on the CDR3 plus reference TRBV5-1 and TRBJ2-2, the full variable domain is KAGVTQTPRYLIKTRGQQVTLSCSPISGHRSVSWYQQTPGQGLQFLFEYFSETQRNKGNFPGRFSGRQFSNSRSEMNVSTLELGDSALYLCASSLTLAEATGELFFGEGSRLTVL.

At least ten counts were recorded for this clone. The sequenced CDR3 bases are TGTGCCAGCAGCCTTGGAGAGGGGGACAGCGAG. The encoded protein is CASSLGEGDSE. The entire CDR3 protein reads CASSLGEGDSEQYF. This chain links TRBV7-9 with TRBJ2-7; 7 bases are a match to TRBD1. Read coverage stops 3 residues before the CDR3 terminus; the germline J gene supplies the remainder. The V and J ends lost 5 bases and 6 bases, in that order; junction bases with no gene match: 10. The V gene's germline CDR1 is SEHNR and CDR2 FQNEAQ (reference sequence). The CDR3 is 14 residues long.

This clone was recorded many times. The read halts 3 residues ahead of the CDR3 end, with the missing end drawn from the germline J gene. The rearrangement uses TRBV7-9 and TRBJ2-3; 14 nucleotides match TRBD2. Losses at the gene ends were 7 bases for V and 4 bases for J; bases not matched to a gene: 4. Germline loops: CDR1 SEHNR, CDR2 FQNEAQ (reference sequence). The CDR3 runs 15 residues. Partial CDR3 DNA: TGTGCCAGCACCTGGGGACTAGCGGGAGCAGATACG. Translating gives CASTWGLAGADT. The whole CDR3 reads CASTWGLAGADTQYF. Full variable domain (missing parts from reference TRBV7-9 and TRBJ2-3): DTGVSQNPRHKITKRGQNVTFRCDPISEHNRLYWYRQTLGQGPEFLTYFQNEAQLEKSRLLSDRFSAERPKGSFSTLEIQRTEQGDSAMYLCASTWGLAGADTQYFGPGTRLTVL.

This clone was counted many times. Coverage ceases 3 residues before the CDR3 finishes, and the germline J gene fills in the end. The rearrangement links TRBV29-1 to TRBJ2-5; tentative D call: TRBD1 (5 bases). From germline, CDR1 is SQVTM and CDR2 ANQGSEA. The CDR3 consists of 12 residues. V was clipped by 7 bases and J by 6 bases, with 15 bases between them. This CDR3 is CSATVAWKTQYF. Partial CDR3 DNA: TGCAGCGCGACAGTAGCTTGGAAGACC.

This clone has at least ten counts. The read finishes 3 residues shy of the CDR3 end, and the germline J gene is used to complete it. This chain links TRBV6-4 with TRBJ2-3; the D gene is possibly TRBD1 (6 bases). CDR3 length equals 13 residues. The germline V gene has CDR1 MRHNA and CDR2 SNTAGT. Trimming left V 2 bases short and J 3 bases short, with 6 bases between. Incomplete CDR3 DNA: TGTGCCAGCAGTGACACAGGGACAGATACG. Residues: CASSDTGTDT. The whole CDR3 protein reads CASSDTGTDTQYF.